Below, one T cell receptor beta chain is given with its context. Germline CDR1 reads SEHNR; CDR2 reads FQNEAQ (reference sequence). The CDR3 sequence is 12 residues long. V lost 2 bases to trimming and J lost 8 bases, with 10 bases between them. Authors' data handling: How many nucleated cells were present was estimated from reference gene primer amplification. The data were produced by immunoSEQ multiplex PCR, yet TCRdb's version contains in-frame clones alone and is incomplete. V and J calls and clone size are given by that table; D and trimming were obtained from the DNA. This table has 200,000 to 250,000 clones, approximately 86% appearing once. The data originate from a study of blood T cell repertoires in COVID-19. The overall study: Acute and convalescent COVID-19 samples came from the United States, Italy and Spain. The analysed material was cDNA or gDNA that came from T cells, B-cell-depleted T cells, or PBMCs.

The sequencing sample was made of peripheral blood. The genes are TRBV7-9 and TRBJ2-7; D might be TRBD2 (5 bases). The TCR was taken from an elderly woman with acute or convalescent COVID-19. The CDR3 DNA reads TGTGCCAGCAGCTTATGGGAGAAGCAGCAGTACTTC. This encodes CASSLWEKQQYF.